The 20 T cell receptor beta chains in this list originate from one sample, sequenced in a study of T cells after yellow fever vaccination. TCRdb passed the 5' RACE reads through MiXCR, listing each CDR3 protein once. Of more than 250,000 distinct CDR3 sequences in the sample, around 7.3% were seen once. The sequences come from PBMCs, collected roughly 47 days after the first yellow fever vaccination. The receptors were sampled from a man in his late teens or twenties who received the YFV17D yellow fever vaccine.

V gene TRBV6-5 combines with J gene TRBJ1-5; D is unresolved. The CDR3 is 15 amino acids. Germline CDR1 reads MNHEY; CDR2 reads SVGAGI. Trimming removed 2 bases from V and 2 bases from J, with 10 bases in between. CDR3 sequence: CASSYNGRGNQPQHF. The CDR3 DNA follows: TGTGCCAGCAGTTACAACGGCAGAGGCAATCAGCCCCAGCATTTT.

This clonotype has a handful of counts. This chain uses TRBV20-1 with TRBJ2-4; 10 nucleotides align to TRBD1. The J segment lost 0 bases and the V segment lost 6 bases, leaving 11 bases of the junction unmatched. The CDR3 covers 17 residues. The germline V gene encodes CDR1 DFQATT and CDR2 SNEGSKA (reference sequence). CDR3 in DNA: TGCAGTGCCCCCCGGTTACGGGACAGGGGAGCCAAAAACATTCAGTACTTC. This gives the protein CSAPRLRDRGAKNIQYF.

This clonotype has a handful of counts. This sequence joins TRBV6-5 and TRBJ2-1, with D possibly being TRBD2 (8 bases). The V and J ends lost 6 bases and 6 bases respectively, with 21 bases between them. This CDR3 is 16 amino acids long. The germline gives CDR1 MNHEY, CDR2 SVGAGI. As DNA, the CDR3 is TGTGCCAGCAGAGGGGGCCATCGGGGGGGCCGCAATGAGCAGTTCTTC. Protein: CASRGGHRGGRNEQFF.

This chain links TRBV10-2 with TRBJ1-5; weak D call: TRBD1 (5 bases). The CDR3 loop spans 16 amino acids. Deletions cut 0 bases from V and 0 bases from J, with 9 bases between. CDR1 and CDR2 (germline): WSHSY, SAAADI. The CDR3 bases are TGCGCCAGCAGTGAGTCCGGGGGTTATAGCAATCAGCCCCAGCATTTT. It codes for CASSESGGYSNQPQHF.

This clonotype was seen many times. This CDR3 is CASSFQKNTGELFF. The DNA for the CDR3 is TGTGCCAGCAGTTTCCAGAAAAACACCGGGGAGCTGTTTTTT. This rearrangement joins TRBV12-3 or TRBV12-4 to TRBJ2-2; the D is unclear. The CDR3 is 14 residues long. Trimming stripped 3 bases from V and 2 bases from J, with 7 bases between.

This clonotype was picked up many times. J is TRBJ2-7 and V is TRBV20-1; D possibly uses TRBD1 or TRBD2 (6 bases each). V was pared by 3 bases and J by 4 bases, with 25 bases between. Germline lookup yields CDR1 DFQATT and CDR2 SNEGSKA (reference sequence). This CDR3 has 17 residues. As DNA, the CDR3 is TGCAGTGCTAGCGGGGGCCTCCCACAGATCCACCCTTACGAGCAGTACTTC. As protein: CSASGGLPQIHPYEQYF.

This clonotype has only a few counts. The chain carries TRBV7-2 and TRBJ2-7; 8 positions agree with TRBD2. The CDR3 is made up of 15 amino acids. Germline assignment: CDR1 SGHTA and CDR2 FQGNSA. Trimming at V came to 1 base and at J to 7 bases, leaving 9 bases not matched to a gene. DNA of the CDR3: TGTGCCAGCAGCTTAGGCGGGGGGCCCTCGTGGGAGCAGTACTTC. Encoded protein: CASSLGGGPSWEQYF.

The rearrangement links TRBV12-3 or TRBV12-4 to TRBJ2-2, with D perhaps matching TRBD1 (6 bases). This CDR3 comprises 16 residues. The V end was cut by 3 bases, the J end by 5 bases, with 16 bases between. The CDR3 DNA reads as TGTGCCAGCAGTTTCTCAGGGGCAGGTTCTACCGGGGAGCTGTTTTTT. This gives the protein CASSFSGAGSTGELFF.

To note about this clonotype: Just one base apart from a much larger clone, this may be a read error. This chain uses TRBV7-2 with TRBJ2-7, with a possible D match to TRBD2 (6 bases). The CDR3 covers 16 residues. CDR1 is SGHTA, CDR2 FQGNSA, per germline. CDR3 protein: CPSSPMSLRGGAEQYF. The CDR3 DNA reads TGTCCCAGCAGCCCCATGTCCCTTAGGGGCGGGGCCGAGCAGTACTTC.

This clonotype was observed a few times. The chain joins TRBV5-1 to TRBJ2-7, with D perhaps assigned TRBD1 or TRBD2 (5 bases each). CDR1 and CDR2 from the germline V gene are SGHRS and YFSETQ. The CDR3 sequence is 14 residues long. Trimming shortened V by 5 bases and J by 3 bases, and 15 bases separated the two germline ends. In DNA, the CDR3 is TGCGCCAGCAGATCCCCGGGACGGAACTACGAGCAGTACTTC. It encodes CASRSPGRNYEQYF.

This clonotype was seen more than once but under ten times. The chain links TRBV5-1 to TRBJ2-1, with D perhaps TRBD2 (5 bases). V dropped 0 bases and J dropped 5 bases, with 9 bases sitting between them. The CDR3 is made up of 14 amino acids. Germline V lookup: CDR1 SGHRS, CDR2 YFSETQ. The CDR3 DNA is TGCGCCAGCAGCTTGGTATCAGCGGACAATGAGCAGTTCTTC. Translated, it gives CASSLVSADNEQFF.

This clonotype appeared many times. This chain connects TRBV29-1 to TRBJ2-5; TRBD1 aligns across 7 bases. Germline trimming cut 6 bases from V and 5 bases from J; bases unmatched to any gene: 6. The CDR3 covers 12 residues. Germline V CDR1 and CDR2: SQVTM, ANQGSEA. The CDR3, as DNA: TGCAGCGTAACAGGGGTCGAGGAGACCCAGTACTTC. Translated: CSVTGVEETQYF.

This clonotype was counted a few times. This sequence joins TRBV29-1 and TRBJ1-2, with D perhaps matching TRBD1 (5 bases). Germline CDR1 and CDR2: SQVTM and ANQGSEA. This CDR3 is built from 12 residues. Trimming took off 7 bases at V and 5 bases at J, with 14 bases between the two ends. The CDR3, as DNA: TGCAGCGGTCAGACAGAGCAGTATGGCTACACCTTC. It is translated as CSGQTEQYGYTF.

The table lists this clonotype with a few counts. J is TRBJ2-6 and V is TRBV15; a possible D gene is TRBD1 (6 bases). This CDR3 region has 19 residues. V was trimmed by 3 bases and J by 0 bases, leaving 18 bases between them. Germline V gene sequence: CDR1 LNHNV, CDR2 YYDKDF (reference sequence). CDR3 protein: CATSSHPQGSLSGANVLTF. DNA for the CDR3: TGTGCCACCAGCAGTCACCCACAGGGTTCACTCTCTGGGGCCAACGTCCTGACTTTC.

This clonotype was recorded a few times. The genes are TRBV27 and TRBJ1-1; D may be TRBD1 (6 bases). The CDR3 has 14 amino acids. Germline CDR1 is MNHEY and CDR2 is SMNVEV (reference sequence). V lost 2 bases, J lost 6 bases, and 13 bases lay in between. The CDR3 bases are TGTGCCAGCAGTTTAAGTGGGGGCGCGGCTGAAGCTTTCTTT. This translates into CASSLSGGAAEAFF.

Only a few counts were recorded for this clonotype. V gene TRBV5-1 combines with J gene TRBJ2-7; 10 bases align to TRBD1. Germline assignment: CDR1 SGHRS and CDR2 YFSETQ. The CDR3 spans 13 residues. V was clipped by 4 bases and J by 6 bases; unmatched bases: 4. CDR3 in amino acids: CASSTGTGVEQYV. CDR3 sequence (DNA): TGCGCCAGCAGCACCGGGACAGGGGTCGAGCAGTACGTC.

In this sample, this clonotype turned up many times. V gene TRBV28 combines with J gene TRBJ1-6; no clear D gene. V was shortened by 2 bases and J by 7 bases, with 27 bases between the two germline ends. This CDR3 comprises 20 residues. Germline-derived CDR1 and CDR2 are MDHEN and SYDVKM. This chain's CDR3 is CASSLIPPLSTGMGNSPLHF. The CDR3 coding sequence is TGTGCCAGCAGTTTAATTCCCCCCCTTAGCACGGGGATGGGGAATTCACCCCTCCACTTT.

This clonotype showed up just a few times. The V and J genes are TRBV5-1 and TRBJ2-7; 9 nucleotides align to TRBD2. Germline-derived CDR1 and CDR2 are SGHRS and YFSETQ. Unmatched junction bases numbered 3, after V lost 2 bases and J lost 0 bases. The CDR3 loop spans 15 amino acids. As DNA, the CDR3 is TGCGCCAGCAGCTTTCTAGCGGGGCCCTCCTACGAGCAGTACTTC. This codes for CASSFLAGPSYEQYF.

This clonotype was counted between two and nine times. The V call is TRBV10-1, the J call TRBJ1-2; the match to TRBD1 covers 7 bases. Germline-derived CDR1 and CDR2 are WNHNN and SYGVQD (reference sequence). V was clipped by 6 bases and J by 7 bases; unmatched bases: 11. The CDR3 totals 14 residues. The CDR3 sequence: CASSSGTARGGYTF. CDR3 DNA: TGCGCCAGCAGCTCGGGGACAGCAAGGGGTGGCTACACCTTC.

In its sample, this clonotype was seen a few times. The V gene is TRBV7-9, the J gene TRBJ2-7; weak D call: TRBD1 (6 bases). This CDR3 is 15 amino acids long. Germline CDR1 is SEHNR and CDR2 is FQNEAQ (reference sequence). Trimming removed 2 bases from V and 4 bases from J, with 15 bases in between. In DNA, the CDR3 is TGTGCCAGCAGCTTACAACAGGGCACTAGGTACGAGCAGTACTTC. Translated: CASSLQQGTRYEQYF.